The next 7 T cell receptor beta chains were all read from a single sample in a study of T-cell memory formation after mild COVID-19. Via MiXCR, TCRdb re-called the 5' RACE reads, giving one row per CDR3 protein. The profile covers some 350,000 distinct CDR3 sequences, with 15% to 20% appearing a single time and about a fifth taken by the ten largest. The source material was PBMCs or a T cell subset sorted from them (not recorded which). Receptor source: a young man who had mild COVID-19 (a few samples of this study predate the infection). Cell type and time point are not known.

This clonotype was counted many times. This chain connects TRBV5-1 to TRBJ2-1, with 9 positions matching TRBD2. This CDR3 is 16 amino acids long. V gave up 4 bases and J gave up 4 bases; unmatched junction bases: 9. Germline V gene data show CDR1 as SGHRS and CDR2 as YFSETQ. In nucleotides, the CDR3 is TGCGCCAGCAGCCAGCGGGGGGTAAAACCGTACAATGAGCAGTTCTTC. Its translation is CASSQRGVKPYNEQFF. The entire variable domain, with the rest obtained from reference TRBV5-1 and TRBJ2-1, is as follows: KAGVTQTPRYLIKTRGQQVTLSCSPISGHRSVSWYQQTPGQGLQFLFEYFSETQRNKGNFPGRFSGRQFSNSRSEMNVSTLELGDSALYLCASSQRGVKPYNEQFFGPGTRLTVL.

V is TRBV4-2 and J is TRBJ1-4; D gene ambiguous. This CDR3 is built from 14 residues. Per the germline V gene, CDR1 is LGHNA and CDR2 is YNFKEQ. V was clipped by 4 bases and J by 5 bases, with 11 bases between them. The chain's CDR3 is CASSRPSQNEKLFF. DNA for the CDR3: TGTGCCAGCAGCCGACCTAGCCAGAATGAAAAACTGTTTTTT.

This chain uses TRBV7-9 with TRBJ2-7; 9 nucleotides align to TRBD2. CDR3 length: 15 residues. With V trimmed by 3 bases and J by 3 bases, 6 bases remained unmatched. Looked up from germline, CDR1 is SEHNR and CDR2 is FQNEAQ (reference sequence). CDR3 DNA sequence: TGTGCCAGCAGCTTTAGCGGGGGCCCTTACTACGAGCAGTACGTC. The encoded protein is CASSFSGGPYYEQYV.

The chain employs TRBV5-5 and TRBJ1-1; D perhaps matches TRBD1 (6 bases). This CDR3 region has 17 residues. Germline V gene sequence: CDR1 SGHKS, CDR2 YYEKEE (reference sequence). The V end lost 4 bases, the J end lost 4 bases, and 23 bases lay between the germline ends. CDR3 bases: TGTGCCAGCAGCGGAACAACAGGGAATCGGGCCCGCACTGAAGCTTTCTTT. This gives the protein CASSGTTGNRARTEAFF.

This clonotype has ten or more counts. V is TRBV10-1 and J is TRBJ2-3; tentatively, D is TRBD2 (7 bases). Germline assignment: CDR1 WNHNN and CDR2 SYGVQD (reference sequence). Trimming cost V 7 bases and J 2 bases, with 19 bases left between them. The CDR3 is made up of 16 amino acids. Written as DNA, the CDR3 is TGCGCCAGCAACTCGGGGGGCAGTACCGACACAGATACGCAGTATTTT. Translating it yields CASNSGGSTDTDTQYF.

The rearrangement links TRBV4-3 to TRBJ2-3, with D tentatively TRBD1 or TRBD2 (6 bases each). The CDR3 consists of 16 residues. Germline CDR1 reads LGHNA; CDR2 reads YSLEER. Trimming took 3 bases from V and 1 from J, leaving 14 bases between them. The DNA for the CDR3 is TGCGCCAGCAGCCACTCAGGGGAGGAGGGCACAGATACGCAGTATTTT. Encoded protein: CASSHSGEEGTDTQYF.

This clonotype was seen only a few times. This chain links TRBV4-1 with TRBJ1-1; D uncertain. With 4 bases removed from V and 3 bases from J, the gap between germline ends came to 18 bases. Germline loops: CDR1 MGHRA, CDR2 YSYEKL. This CDR3 has 16 residues. DNA of the CDR3: TGCGCCAGCAGCCTCCTATCGAGTAGGGAAGACACTGAAGCTTTCTTT. Protein sequence: CASSLLSSREDTEAFF.